The source of this T cell receptor beta chain is a study of tumor-infiltrating lymphocytes in primary liver carcinoma. Findings and limits, study-wide: Merely about 8-25% of top clones occurred in all five tumor regions.

With regard to this clonotype: Its target is not known. Possible read error: a much larger clone is one base away.

TCR beta cDNA came from approximately 0.55 ug total RNA, primed with a constant-region primer. Construction of TCR beta libraries relied on three successive nested multiplex PCR rounds employing slightly modified ARM-PCR. With TRBV1-TRBV30 forward primers and a C-beta reverse primer, the first two PCR rounds were run for roughly 10 cycles each. TCRdb independently ran MiXCR on the multiplex PCR reads; one entry per CDR3 protein. This sample has 47,000 or so distinct CDR3 sequences, with around three quarters found just once. Trimming removed 6 bases at V and 10 bases at J, with 16 bases between. Germline loops: CDR1 MDHEN, CDR2 SYDVKM. CDR3 size: 12 residues. Co-extraction yielded RNA and DNA from roughly 20-30 mg of unsorted bulk tissue. Those patients suffered from chronic HBV infection and were treatment-naive.

This chain links TRBV28 with TRBJ2-7; D may match TRBD1 or TRBD2 (6 bases each). Sequencing was carried out using liver tumor tissue from sampling region 3. Noted subset: tumor region T3, left-lateral pole. This TCR derives from a middle-aged man with primary liver carcinoma and hepatitis B virus infection. The CDR3 loop is CASRVGGRDQYF. The CDR3 DNA is TGTGCCAGCAGGGTAGGGGGGCGCGACCAGTACTTC.